This T cell receptor beta chain was sequenced during a study of cytomegalovirus exposure and HLA in healthy donors. General study findings and limits: Most CMV-associated TCR beta chains were later found to appear HLA-restricted. For most TCR beta V segments, an earlier analysis put the productive rate at about 87% or about 30% of the time. 164 TCR beta chains were listed as cytomegalovirus-associated.

The germline CDR1 and CDR2 sequences are SGHVS and FQNEAQ. V lost 6 bases to trimming and J lost 5 bases, with 10 bases between them. This CDR3 spans 13 amino acids. Note on this clone: The antigen is undetermined.

The PCR used 60 Vbeta and 13 Jbeta primers. Original handling: A later analysis counted about 80 million unique TCR beta chains, 10 million to 12 million shared. The table came from immunoSEQ multiplex PCR; TCRdb's copy has only in-frame clones and leaves some out. V and J calls and clone size are as listed in that table; D and trimming were resolved from the DNA. Of more than 100,000 clones listed, roughly 68% are singletons. This chain links TRBV7-8 with TRBJ1-4; D gene unclear. The sequenced sample consisted of PBMCs. This sequence originates from a woman between 50 and 59 years old in good health and CMV-seropositive. In DNA, the CDR3 is TGTGCCAGCAGATCGGCGGGGAATGAAAAACTGTTTTTT. Its protein product is CASRSAGNEKLFF.